Following are 29 T cell receptor beta chains from one sample sequenced in a study of blood T cell repertoires in COVID-19. Using immunoSEQ multiplex PCR, the repertoire was profiled, and TCRdb retains in-frame clones only, with some absent. This sample carries fewer than 150,000 clones, 70% to 85% of them seen once, and the ten largest clones take 0.7% to 1%. The sequenced sample was peripheral blood. These receptors all stem from a human donor with acute or convalescent COVID-19. The donor label of this sample is uncertain.

The chain couples TRBV30 to TRBJ1-2; maybe TRBD1 (5 bases). Germline V gene lookup returns CDR1 GTSNPN and CDR2 SVGIG (reference sequence). The length of the CDR3 is 14 residues. Trimming stripped 2 bases from V and 7 bases from J, with 17 bases between. In DNA form, the CDR3 reads TGTGCCTGGAGTAGCGCGGGGCGGATTTCTGGCTACACCTTC. It is translated as CAWSSAGRISGYTF.

The V gene is TRBV27, the J gene TRBJ2-7; 8 bases are shared with TRBD1. This CDR3 is 13 amino acids long. In germline, CDR1 is MNHEY, CDR2 SMNVEV (reference sequence). Losses at the gene ends were 2 bases for V and 6 bases for J; bases not matched to a gene: 3. The CDR3 loop reads CASSLTTGGEQYV. The CDR3, as DNA: TGTGCCAGCAGTTTAACTACAGGGGGCGAGCAGTACGTC.

The chain couples TRBV3-1 (or the pseudogene TRBV3-2) to TRBJ1-1; D unresolved. The CDR3 runs 13 residues. Trimming shortened V by 2 bases and J by 4 bases, and 8 bases separated the two germline ends. The germline gives CDR1 LGHDT, CDR2 YNNKEL (reference sequence). CDR3 in amino acids: CASSQISGTEAFF. The DNA for the CDR3 is TGTGCCAGCAGCCAAATTTCCGGCACTGAAGCTTTCTTT.

This clone was seen more than once but under ten times. Other DNA variants within this sample encode the same CDR3. J is TRBJ1-2 and V is TRBV5-4, with 7 positions matching TRBD1. Unmatched junction bases numbered 2, after V lost 0 bases and J lost 3 bases. CDR1 and CDR2 from the germline V gene are SGHNT and YYREEE (reference sequence). There are 14 residues in the CDR3. As DNA, the CDR3 is TGTGCCAGCAGCTTGGAAGGGGGCGACTATGGCTACACCTTC. Amino acid sequence: CASSLEGGDYGYTF.

V usage is TRBV7-8 and J usage is TRBJ1-5, with TRBD1 matching over 7 bases. The CDR3 is 14 residues long. The germline gives CDR1 SGHVS, CDR2 FQNEAQ. V lost 3 bases to trimming and J lost 5 bases; unmatched junction nucleotides: 4. CDR3 bases: TGTGCCAGCAGCTTCGGGGGACAGCATCAGCCCCAGCATTTT. Its protein is CASSFGGQHQPQHF.

The rearrangement links TRBV7-3 to TRBJ2-7, with D possibly TRBD2 on 6 matching bases. Germline V gene lookup returns CDR1 SGHTA and CDR2 FQGTGA. This CDR3 region has 13 residues. The ends were cut back, 5 bases at V and 5 bases at J, with 13 bases in the middle. The CDR3 loop reads CASSAGPGDEQYF. The DNA of the CDR3 is TGTGCCAGCAGCGCCGGGCCGGGGGACGAGCAGTACTTC. Combining the CDR3 with reference TRBV7-3 and TRBJ2-7 gives the whole variable domain GAGVSQTPSNKVTEKGKYVELRCDPISGHTALYWYRQSLGQGPEFLIYFQGTGAADDSGLPNDRFFAVRPEGSVSTLKIQRTERGDSAVYLCASSAGPGDEQYFGPGTRLTVT.

This chain joins TRBV3-1 (or the pseudogene TRBV3-2) and TRBJ2-3; 8 nucleotides align to TRBD1. V shed 6 bases, J shed 2 bases, and the junction held 4 bases outside the gene matches. Germline V lookup: CDR1 LGHDT, CDR2 YNNKEL (reference sequence). There are 14 residues in the CDR3. CDR3 coding DNA: TGTGCCAGCAGTGACAGGGGCCTCACAGATACGCAGTATTTT. It codes for CASSDRGLTDTQYF.

The rearrangement links TRBV27 to TRBJ2-1, with a tentative D call TRBD1 (6 bases). The ends were cut back, 5 bases at V and 5 bases at J, with 22 bases in the middle. The CDR3 is made up of 17 amino acids. CDR1 is MNHEY, CDR2 SMNVEV, per germline (reference sequence). The CDR3 coding sequence is TGTGCCAGCAGTACTAATGCCCCCGGGACACCAAACAATGAGCAGTTCTTC. This codes for CASSTNAPGTPNNEQFF.

The J gene is TRBJ2-1, the V gene TRBV6-4, with 10 bases fitting TRBD2. The CDR3 extends over 16 amino acids. Germline V gene sequence: CDR1 MRHNA, CDR2 SNTAGT. Germline trimming cut 5 bases from V and 8 bases from J; bases unmatched to any gene: 12. CDR3 in amino acids: CASSLPTSGPSHEQFF. The DNA of the CDR3 is TGTGCCAGCAGTCTACCGACTAGCGGGCCTTCACATGAGCAGTTCTTC.

The V and J genes are TRBV7-2 and TRBJ1-1, with 7 bases matching TRBD1. This CDR3 is 14 amino acids long. The germline CDR1 and CDR2 sequences are SGHTA and FQGNSA. V lost 4 bases, J lost 6 bases, and 8 bases stayed unmatched. The CDR3 coding sequence is TGTGCCAGCAGCTCAGACAGGGTTCGCGCTGAAGCTTTCTTT. Translation: CASSSDRVRAEAFF.

The V gene is TRBV5-1, the J gene TRBJ2-5; TRBD2 agrees at 10 bases. The V and J ends lost 0 bases and 5 bases, in that order; junction bases with no gene match: 7. Germline values: CDR1 SGHRS, CDR2 YFSETQ. This CDR3 region has 16 residues. The CDR3 loop is CASSLAGLAGVETQYF. CDR3 DNA sequence: TGCGCCAGCAGCTTGGCCGGCCTAGCGGGGGTGGAGACCCAGTACTTC.

This chain connects TRBV5-6 to TRBJ2-1, with a possible D match to TRBD2 (5 bases). Trimming took 2 bases from V and 6 from J, leaving 6 bases between them. The CDR3 has 12 residues. Germline V gives CDR1 SGHDT, CDR2 YYEEEE. CDR3 nucleotide sequence: TGTGCCAGCAGCTTTACTAGCAATGAGCAGTTCTTC. This gives the protein CASSFTSNEQFF.

The genes are TRBV24-1 and TRBJ2-5; possibly TRBD2 for D (5 bases). The CDR3 contains 16 residues. Trimming took 4 bases from V and 3 from J, leaving 17 bases between them. Germline CDR1 is KGHDR and CDR2 is SFDVKD. For the CDR3, the DNA is TGTGCCACCAGTGACCGATCCAACGTGGAGGAAGAGACCCAGTACTTC. Translating it yields CATSDRSNVEEETQYF.

The rearrangement uses TRBV12-3 or TRBV12-4 and TRBJ1-1, with no clear D. The length of the CDR3 is 13 residues. The ends were cut back, 3 bases at V and 4 bases at J, with 9 bases in the middle. The chain's CDR3 is CASSFLQRTEAFF. CDR3 sequence (DNA): TGTGCCAGCAGTTTTCTGCAGCGCACTGAAGCTTTCTTT.

CDR3 in amino acids: CASSHSSGTGAGYTF. The CDR3 region has the DNA TGTGCCAGCAGCCATTCCTCCGGGACAGGGGCCGGCTACACCTTC. The gene calls are TRBV14 and TRBJ1-2; 10 bases fit TRBD1. Germline CDR1 is SGHDN and CDR2 is FVKESK. The CDR3 extends over 15 amino acids. V lost 3 bases and J lost 8; bases outside the gene matches: 9. Filled out from reference TRBV14 and TRBJ1-2, the complete variable domain reads EAGVTQFPSHSVIEKGQTVTLRCDPISGHDNLYWYRRVMGKEIKFLLHFVKESKQDESGMPNNRFLAERTGGTYSTLKVQPAELEDSGVYFCASSHSSGTGAGYTFGSGTRLTVV.

This chain links TRBV5-5 with TRBJ2-1, with 9 bases matching TRBD2. Looked up from germline, CDR1 is SGHKS and CDR2 is YYEKEE (reference sequence). This CDR3 is 15 amino acids long. V dropped 2 bases and J dropped 7; count of bases not matched to a gene: 7. The CDR3 DNA reads as TGTGCCAGCAGCTTCGGGGGGACTAGCTGGAATGAGCAGTTCTTC. Amino acids: CASSFGGTSWNEQFF.

The V call is TRBV11-2, the J call TRBJ2-2, with a possible D match to TRBD2 (6 bases). The CDR3 runs 16 residues. With 5 bases removed from V and 6 bases from J, the gap between germline ends came to 19 bases. CDR1 is SGHAT and CDR2 is FQNNGV in the germline V gene. The CDR3 nucleotides are TGTGCCAGCAGCCCCTGGAATGGAGGGAAGGCCGGGGAGCTGTTTTTT. Residues: CASSPWNGGKAGELFF. Combining the CDR3 with reference TRBV11-2 and TRBJ2-2 gives the whole variable domain EAGVAQSPRYKIIEKRQSVAFWCNPISGHATLYWYQQILGQGPKLLIQFQNNGVVDDSQLPKDRFSAERLKGVDSTLKIQPAKLEDSAVYLCASSPWNGGKAGELFFGEGSRLTVL.

This clone came up once. The chain combines TRBV27 with TRBJ1-2; 7 bases agree with TRBD1. The CDR3 has 13 residues. Germline V gene sequence: CDR1 MNHEY, CDR2 SMNVEV (reference sequence). Trimming took 5 bases from V and 2 from J; bases not matched to a gene: 2. CDR3 DNA sequence: TGTGCCAGCAGTAGGGGACAGAACTATGGCTACACCTTC. Protein product: CASSRGQNYGYTF.

As for this clone: Other DNA sequences from this sample encode an identical CDR3 as well. The V call is TRBV6-5, the J call TRBJ1-6; 9 bases agree with TRBD1. Germline values: CDR1 MNHEY, CDR2 SVGAGI. V dropped 6 bases and J dropped 7; count of bases not matched to a gene: 4. The CDR3 consists of 14 residues. This CDR3 reads CASSYRGHNSPLHF. DNA of the CDR3: TGTGCCAGCAGCTACAGGGGGCACAATTCACCCCTCCACTTT.

CDR3 in DNA: TGTGCCTGGAGTATTGGGGGGACAGGGGTCTCTTTGATGCCCCTCCACTTT. Protein sequence: CAWSIGGTGVSLMPLHF. The rearrangement uses TRBV30 and TRBJ1-6, with TRBD1 matching 10 bases. After removal of 2 bases from V and 13 bases from J, the junction contained 17 bases not matched to a gene. From germline, CDR1 is GTSNPN and CDR2 SVGIG (reference sequence). The CDR3 runs 17 residues.

The CDR3 nucleotides read TGTGCCAGTAGTATAGTCTTCGGGGTTGCAGATACGCAGTATTTT. This sequence encodes CASSIVFGVADTQYF. V usage is TRBV19 and J usage is TRBJ2-3; weak D call: TRBD2 (5 bases). The CDR3 has 15 amino acids. Germline loops: CDR1 LNHDA, CDR2 SQIVND (reference sequence). V was trimmed by 1 base and J by 4 bases, leaving 12 bases between them.

The chain uses TRBV7-2 and TRBJ1-1; TRBD1 is a possible D gene (6 bases). CDR1 is SGHTA, CDR2 FQGNSA, per germline. The CDR3 sequence is 11 residues long. V shed 1 base and J shed 10 bases, with 7 bases lying between them. The CDR3 nucleotides are TGTGCCAGCAGCTTAGACAGGGTAGCTTTCTTT. It codes for CASSLDRVAFF.

This clone was seen many times. V gene TRBV7-8 combines with J gene TRBJ2-7; TRBD2 matches at 12 bases. CDR1 and CDR2 from the germline V gene are SGHVS and FQNEAQ. The CDR3 runs 16 residues. The trim removed 4 bases at V and 4 bases at J, leaving 8 bases unmatched. The CDR3 nucleotides read TGTGCCAGCAGCTCCCGTCGACTAGCGGGGGTGTACGAGCAGTACTTC. It specifies CASSSRRLAGVYEQYF.

Only one count was recorded for this clone. The chain has TRBV28 and TRBJ2-1, with D possibly TRBD1 on 5 matching bases. Germline values: CDR1 MDHEN, CDR2 SYDVKM. V lost 1 base to trimming and J lost 4 bases, with 11 bases between them. The CDR3 contains 15 residues. CDR3 loop: CASSLYETVYNEQFF. The CDR3 DNA sequence: TGTGCCAGCAGTTTATACGAGACAGTATACAATGAGCAGTTCTTC.

The chain carries TRBV2 and TRBJ2-1; the match to TRBD2 covers 8 bases. Trimming removed 8 bases from V and 4 bases from J; junction bases left unmatched: 7. This CDR3 has 14 amino acids. The V gene's germline CDR1 is SNHLY and CDR2 FYNNEI. CDR3 amino acids: CASRTGGVYNEQFF. DNA of the CDR3: TGTGCCAGCCGCACCGGGGGGGTGTACAATGAGCAGTTCTTC.

The rearrangement joins TRBV5-5 to TRBJ2-5; tentative D call: TRBD2 (7 bases). The CDR3 spans 14 residues. Trimming took off 4 bases at V and 4 bases at J, with 14 bases between the two ends. CDR1 SGHKS and CDR2 YYEKEE come from the germline V gene (reference sequence). This chain's CDR3 is CASSPKGGGETQYF. The CDR3 DNA follows: TGTGCCAGCAGCCCGAAAGGGGGGGGAGAGACCCAGTACTTC.

The chain is built from TRBV6-4 and TRBJ2-1; 14 nucleotides line up with TRBD2. The V segment lost 8 bases and the J segment 5 bases; nucleotides outside the gene matches: 2. CDR3 size: 14 residues. The V gene's germline CDR1 is MRHNA and CDR2 SNTAGT. The CDR3 is CASGLAGGHNEQFF. For the CDR3, the DNA is TGTGCCAGCGGACTAGCGGGGGGCCACAATGAGCAGTTCTTC.

The V gene is TRBV7-8, the J gene TRBJ1-1; TRBD1 might be the D (6 bases). V was cut by 5 bases and J by 0 bases, with 13 bases left in between. This CDR3 spans 15 amino acids. Germline V gene data show CDR1 as SGHVS and CDR2 as FQNEAQ. CDR3 protein: CASSPKDSLNTEAFF. The CDR3, as DNA: TGTGCCAGCAGCCCCAAGGACAGCCTGAACACTGAAGCTTTCTTT.

The J gene is TRBJ2-2, the V gene TRBV9, with 12 bases that match TRBD1. CDR3 length: 16 amino acids. The V segment lost 4 bases and the J segment 7 bases; nucleotides outside the gene matches: 8. In germline, CDR1 is SGDLS, CDR2 YYNGEE. The CDR3 bases are TGTGCCAGCAGCCCACCCGGGACAGGGGGCGGCGGGGAGCTGTTTTTT. It yields the protein CASSPPGTGGGGELFF. The entire variable domain, with the rest obtained from reference TRBV9 and TRBJ2-2, is as follows: DSGVTQTPKHLITATGQRVTLRCSPRSGDLSVYWYQQSLDQGLQFLIQYYNGEERAKGNILERFSAQQFPDLHSELNLSSLELGDSALYFCASSPPGTGGGGELFFGEGSRLTVL.